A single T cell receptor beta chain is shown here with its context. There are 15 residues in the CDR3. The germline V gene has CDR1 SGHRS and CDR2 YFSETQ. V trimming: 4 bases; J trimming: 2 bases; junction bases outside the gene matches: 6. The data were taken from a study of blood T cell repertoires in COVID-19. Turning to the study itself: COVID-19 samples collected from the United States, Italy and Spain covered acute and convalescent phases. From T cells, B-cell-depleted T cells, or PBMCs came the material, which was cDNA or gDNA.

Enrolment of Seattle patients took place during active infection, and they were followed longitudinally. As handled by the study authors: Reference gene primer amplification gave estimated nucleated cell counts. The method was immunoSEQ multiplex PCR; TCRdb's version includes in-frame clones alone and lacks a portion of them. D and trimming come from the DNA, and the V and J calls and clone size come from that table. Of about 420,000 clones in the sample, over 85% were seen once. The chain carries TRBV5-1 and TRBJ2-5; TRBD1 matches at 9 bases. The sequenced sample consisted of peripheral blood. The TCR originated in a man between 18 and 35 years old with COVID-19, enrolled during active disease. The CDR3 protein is CASSPRDRDQETQYF. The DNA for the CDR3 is TGCGCCAGCAGCCCACGGGACAGGGATCAAGAGACCCAGTACTTC.